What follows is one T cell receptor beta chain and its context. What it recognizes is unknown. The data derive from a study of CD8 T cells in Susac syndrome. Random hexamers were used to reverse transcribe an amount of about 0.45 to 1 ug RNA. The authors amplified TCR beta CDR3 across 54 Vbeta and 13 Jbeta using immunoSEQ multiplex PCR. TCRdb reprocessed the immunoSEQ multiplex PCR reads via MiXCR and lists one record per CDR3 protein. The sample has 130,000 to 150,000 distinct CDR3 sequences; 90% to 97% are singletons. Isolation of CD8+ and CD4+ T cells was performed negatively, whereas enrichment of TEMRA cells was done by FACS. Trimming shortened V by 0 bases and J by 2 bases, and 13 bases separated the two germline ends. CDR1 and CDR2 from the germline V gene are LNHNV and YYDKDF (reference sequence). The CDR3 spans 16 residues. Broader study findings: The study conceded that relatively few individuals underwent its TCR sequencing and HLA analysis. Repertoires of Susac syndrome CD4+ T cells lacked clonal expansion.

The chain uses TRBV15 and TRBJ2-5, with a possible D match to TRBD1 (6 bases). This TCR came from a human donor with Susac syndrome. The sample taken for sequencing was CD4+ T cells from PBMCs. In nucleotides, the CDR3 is TGTGCCACCAGCAGAGACCAGGGGCGAAGGCAAGAGACCCAGTACTTC. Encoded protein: CATSRDQGRRQETQYF.